Listed below are T cell receptor beta chains from one sample, sequenced in a study of shared clonotypes between healthy human individuals. Assay: immunoSEQ multiplex PCR; the TCRdb copy retains only in-frame clones and omits some. The data show 950,000 to 1,200,000 clones, with approximately 80% seen just once and roughly 0.83% held by the top ten. Sequenced input: memory CD4+ T cells from PBMCs. The receptors here all came from a man between 18 and 35 years old in good health. Some clones in this sample may be carry-over from other donors' samples. Both conserved end residues are part of each CDR3. A D gene is named only where the DNA matches it firmly. Clone size is given for some rows only: seen once, a few or many times, or a class if the clone is expanded.

V: TRBV2
J: TRBJ2-3
size: once
D: .
length: 14
DNA: TGTGCCAGCAGGGCCCGGACAAGCACAGATACGCAGTATTTT
CDR3: CASRARTSTDTQYF

V: TRBV5-8
J: TRBJ2-2
size: .
D: TRBD2
length: 16
DNA: TGTGCCAGCAGCAGGGGGACTAGCGGTGACACCGGGGAGCTGTTTTTT
CDR3: CASSRGTSGDTGELFF

V: TRBV4-2
J: TRBJ2-2
size: .
D: .
length: 15
DNA: TGTGCCAGCAGCCAAGCGGAAGGGACGACCGGGGAGCTGTTTTTT
CDR3: CASSQAEGTTGELFF

V: TRBV5-6
J: TRBJ1-1
size: .
D: .
length: 14
DNA: TGTGCCAGCAGGGCAGGGCGGAACTCGGGTGAAGCTTTCTTT
CDR3: CASRAGRNSGEAFF

V: TRBV29-1
J: TRBJ2-1
size: .
D: TRBD2
length: 16
DNA: TGCAGCGTTCTTGGCGGGGGTTTCAACTCCTACAATGAGCAGTTCTTC
CDR3: CSVLGGGFNSYNEQFF

V: TRBV29-1
J: TRBJ2-4
size: .
D: TRBD1
length: 13
DNA: TGCAGCGTAGTGACAGGGGGCTTTGGCATTCAGTACTTC
CDR3: CSVVTGGFGIQYF

V: TRBV7-3
J: TRBJ2-2
size: .
D: .
length: 13
DNA: TGTGCCAGCAGCTTAGGGAACACCGGGGAGCTGTTTTTT
CDR3: CASSLGNTGELFF

V: TRBV28
J: TRBJ1-2
size: once
D: TRBD1
length: 16
DNA: TGTGCCAGCAGGGACGATCCGACAGGGGCTAACTATGGCTACACCTTC
CDR3: CASRDDPTGANYGYTF

V: TRBV4-2
J: TRBJ2-7
size: .
D: TRBD2
length: 13
DNA: TGTGCCAGCGGGCGACTAGCGGGAGGCGAGCAGTACTTC
CDR3: CASGRLAGGEQYF

V: TRBV7-8
J: TRBJ2-7
size: .
D: .
length: 12
DNA: TGTGCCAGCAGCGCAAACTCCTACGAGCAGTACTTC
CDR3: CASSANSYEQYF

V: TRBV7-3
J: TRBJ2-3
size: .
D: .
length: 15
DNA: TGTGCCAGCAGACGAACCCCCCTTAGCACAGATACGCAGTATTTT
CDR3: CASRRTPLSTDTQYF

V: TRBV19
J: TRBJ1-2
size: .
D: TRBD1
length: 15
DNA: TGTGCCAGTAGTATAGAGGACAGGCTTGGCTATGGCTACACCTTC
CDR3: CASSIEDRLGYGYTF

V: TRBV6-1
J: TRBJ1-2
size: .
D: .
length: 16
DNA: TGTGCCAGCAGGGAAAGGAGGGGAGTTAGTGGAGGCGGCTACACCTTC
CDR3: CASRERRGVSGGGYTF

V: TRBV2
J: TRBJ1-2
size: many
D: .
length: 11
DNA: TGTGCCACTCAACAGGGCTTTGGCTACACCTTC
CDR3: CATQQGFGYTF

V: TRBV28
J: TRBJ1-3
size: .
D: .
length: 14
DNA: TGTGCCAGCAGGCTGACAGACTCTGGAAACACCATATATTTT
CDR3: CASRLTDSGNTIYF

V: TRBV5-6
J: TRBJ2-3
size: .
D: .
length: 14
DNA: TGTGCCAGCAGCTTGTTTCGGGGTCTAGATACGCAGTATTTT
CDR3: CASSLFRGLDTQYF

V: TRBV6-1
J: TRBJ2-7
size: .
D: TRBD2
length: 15
DNA: TGTGCCAGCATTCGTGGGACTAGCGTAACCTACGAGCAGTACTTC
CDR3: CASIRGTSVTYEQYF